The clone carrying this T cell receptor (beta chain) appeared once. What it recognizes is unknown. These data come from a study of cytomegalovirus exposure and HLA in healthy donors. Trimming shortened V by 0 bases and J by 0 bases, and 9 bases separated the two germline ends. Germline V gene lookup returns CDR1 KGHSH and CDR2 LQKENI. CDR3 length: 16 amino acids. PCR involved 60 Vbeta and 13 Jbeta primers. The protocol was immunoSEQ multiplex PCR, while the TCRdb copy is restricted to in-frame clones and leaves out a portion. The profile shows tens of thousands of clones, about 70% of them singletons. General study points: Beyond CMV serostatus, there was no information to go on about immune exposure.

The sequencing input was PBMCs. V and J are TRBV18 and TRBJ1-3, with a possible D match to TRBD1 (5 bases). This clonotype was sampled from a male donor in good health and CMV-seropositive. In nucleotides, the CDR3 is TGTGCCAGCTCACCACCGAGACAGTTCTCTGGAAACACCATATATTTT. As protein: CASSPPRQFSGNTIYF.